The entry below gives a single T cell receptor beta chain sequence along with its context. This clone's antigen is unknown. One base away there is no much larger clone; base qualities are not given. The data were obtained in a study of T cell changes during pregnancy in multiple sclerosis (dated by TCRdb to 2018 to 2020). About the investigation overall: Changes in the T cell repertoire over the course of pregnancy were examined in this study in women with multiple sclerosis.

Libraries were constructed by the immunoSEQ multiplex PCR assay. Here the immuneACCESS table is served through TCRdb, limited to in-frame sequences with V and J called. Missing clones are a known gap in these copies; in checked studies unresolved V genes cover under half, and the rest lacks a known reason. In all, the sample holds about 59,000 clones, and approximately 94% of those were seen once. The ten biggest clones cover 2% to 3% of the sample. Per the germline V gene (reference sequence), LNHDA is the CDR1 and SQIVND is the CDR2. V loses 11 bases, J loses 6 bases, and the germline ends lie 17 bases apart. Inclusive of the bounding cysteine and phenylalanine, the CDR3 is 13 residues long. CDR3 DNA is the only sequence kept; it has 39 bases, read in frame from the first base.

This clonotype was obtained from a female donor with multiple sclerosis, enrolled in a pregnancy study. The receptor chain draws on TRBV19 and TRBJ1-5, and perhaps TRBD1 as D gene, on 6 matching bases. Material: CD8+ T cells from peripheral blood mononuclear cells, obtained after pregnancy. The CDR3 reads as follows: CAGGEGGGQPQHF. The DNA sequence reads TGTGCCGGGGGCGAGGGGGGGGGTCAGCCCCAGCATTTT.